The clone carrying this T cell receptor beta chain has just one count. This record comes from a study of blood T cell repertoires in COVID-19. Turning to the study itself: Both acute and convalescent COVID-19 samples were obtained from the United States, Italy and Spain. From T cells, B-cell-depleted T cells, or PBMCs came the material, which was cDNA or gDNA.

Per the original data handling: Reference gene primer amplification in the assay estimated nucleated cell counts. Data came from immunoSEQ multiplex PCR; TCRdb stores just in-frame clones and leaves some out. V, J and clone size are taken as reported in that table, and D and trimming were inferred from the DNA itself. Of 400,000 to 500,000 clones listed, about nine tenths are singletons. Germline loops: CDR1 LNHDA, CDR2 SQIVND (reference sequence). The CDR3 covers 14 residues. J was trimmed by 3 bases and V by 5 bases; bases with no gene match: 7. The receptor's source is a woman in her 30s with active or convalescent COVID-19. Source material: peripheral blood. V gene TRBV19 combines with J gene TRBJ2-7; 7 nucleotides match TRBD1. CDR3 DNA sequence: TGTGCCAGTAGTTTGGGACAGTTATTCTACGAGCAGTACTTC. Encoded protein: CASSLGQLFYEQYF.